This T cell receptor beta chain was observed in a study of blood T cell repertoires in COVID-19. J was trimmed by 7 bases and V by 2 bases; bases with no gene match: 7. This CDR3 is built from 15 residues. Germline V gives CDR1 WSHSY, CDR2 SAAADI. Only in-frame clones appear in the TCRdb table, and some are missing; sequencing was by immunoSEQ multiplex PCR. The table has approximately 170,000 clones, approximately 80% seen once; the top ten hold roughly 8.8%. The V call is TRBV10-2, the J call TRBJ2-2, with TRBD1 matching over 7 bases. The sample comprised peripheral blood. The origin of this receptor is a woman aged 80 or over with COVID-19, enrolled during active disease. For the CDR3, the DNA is TGCGCCAGCAGTGAGGTCGGACAGGAAGACGGGGAGCTGTTTTTT. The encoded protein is CASSEVGQEDGELFF.